This T cell receptor (beta chain) appears in the sequencing data of a study of CD8 T cells in ankylosing spondylitis. Germline V lookup: CDR1 MNHEY, CDR2 SVGEGT. V gave up 2 bases and J gave up 0 bases, with 11 bases separating them. CDR3 length: 17 amino acids. This clonotype was counted only a few times. The antigen is not known. Study observations and caveats: Reportedly, significant enrichment of disease-linked clones occurred in matched ankylosing spondylitis synovial fluid. Several highly homologous variants made up a TCR beta motif, and this motif appeared characteristic of ankylosing spondylitis blood.

Construction of TCR beta libraries was performed using quantitative 5'-RACE with molecular barcodes. Via MiXCR, TCRdb re-called the 5' RACE reads, giving one row per CDR3 protein. The sample yields a few hundred thousand distinct CDR3 sequences, 20% to 25% seen once. Sequencing was performed on blood, either unsorted or a sorted T cell fraction (not recorded which). The TCR originated in a male donor with ankylosing spondylitis. This chain connects TRBV6-2 or TRBV6-3 to TRBJ2-6; no reliable D call. This CDR3 reads CASSYVGGPSGANVLTF. CDR3 in DNA: TGTGCCAGCAGTTACGTTGGCGGTCCCTCTGGGGCCAACGTCCTGACTTTC.